This entry is about one TCR beta chain. In the original workflow: How many nucleated cells were present was estimated from reference gene primer amplification. Sequenced by immunoSEQ multiplex PCR; TCRdb stores in-frame clones only, minus some. D and trimming come from the DNA, and the V and J calls and clone size come from that table. The profile covers 150,000 to 200,000 clones, with more than 85% appearing a single time and approximately 6.5% taken by the ten largest. V was cut by 3 bases and J by 3 bases, with 14 bases left in between. The CDR3 length is 15 residues. CDR1 MGHRA and CDR2 YSYEKL come from the germline V gene. These data originate in a study of blood T cell repertoires in COVID-19. The wider study: Researchers got acute and convalescent COVID-19 samples from the United States, Italy and Spain. PBMCs, B-cell-depleted T cells, or T cells were the source of the cDNA or gDNA that made up the material.

The chain employs TRBV4-1 and TRBJ2-5; TRBD2 is a possible D gene (6 bases). Sequenced sample: peripheral blood. The TCR was taken from a woman older than 75 in a cohort sampled during active or convalescent COVID-19. The CDR3 sequence is CASSQAGRTKETQYF. DNA for the CDR3: TGCGCCAGCAGCCAGGCGGGACGGACGAAAGAGACCCAGTACTTC.